This T cell receptor beta chain is from a study of cytomegalovirus exposure and HLA in healthy donors. Study-wide findings and caveats: Across all donors, roughly uniform sequencing depth was an assumption of the presence/absence analyses. Among CMV-associated TCR beta chains, most appeared HLA-restricted in a later analysis. A later analysis by the authors found several of the most significant clusters apparently linked to common viral pathogens.

Donors were nominally healthy when sampled, though unrecorded immune exposures were likely. With regard to this clone: Its specificity is not known.

PCR was performed using 60 Vbeta and 13 Jbeta primers. Method: immunoSEQ multiplex PCR; TCRdb's copy keeps in-frame clones and lacks some. The data show under 200,000 clones, with 65% to 80% seen just once and approximately 2.4% held by the top ten. CDR1 LGHNA and CDR2 YSLEER come from the germline V gene. The CDR3 sequence is 17 residues long. V lost 5 bases, J lost 0 bases, and 6 bases stayed unmatched. Specimen: PBMCs. The V call is TRBV4-3, the J call TRBJ2-3; 12 nucleotides line up with TRBD2. This receptor was obtained from a woman between 40 and 55 years old in good health and CMV-seropositive. The CDR3 bases are TGCGCCAGCAGCGCCGGGACTAGCGGGTCTAGCACAGATACGCAGTATTTT. Its protein product is CASSAGTSGSSTDTQYF.